This paragraph reports one TCR beta chain. A 5'RACE reaction primed in the constant segment made cDNA libraries of TCR alpha and TCR beta, and these carried sample barcodes and UMIs. Via MiXCR, TCRdb re-called the 5' RACE reads, giving one row per CDR3 protein. The data hold about 400,000 distinct CDR3 sequences, with about a sixth observed a single time. Germline V gives CDR1 KGHDR, CDR2 SFDVKD. This CDR3 comprises 13 residues. The V gene lost 10 bases and the J gene lost 4 bases, with 12 bases spanning the gap. The data are from a study of T-cell memory formation after mild COVID-19. As for the study in general: For the most part, TCR clusters were specific to one donor.

The TCR comes from a man between 18 and 35 years old who had mild COVID-19 (a few samples of this study predate the infection). Cell type and time point are not known. The chain is built from TRBV24-1 and TRBJ2-2, with D tentatively TRBD2 (7 bases). Material for sequencing was PBMCs or a T cell subset sorted from them (not recorded which). The CDR3 DNA reads as TGTGCCACGAAGGGGGAGGGCACCGGGGAGCTGTTTTTT. Translated, it gives CATKGEGTGELFF.